This T cell receptor (beta chain) was retrieved from a study of blood T cell repertoires in COVID-19. The wider study: Samples taken during acute and convalescent COVID-19 were collected in the United States, Italy and Spain. PBMCs, B-cell-depleted T cells, or T cells provided the cDNA or gDNA that made up the material.

In the original analysis: Amplification of reference gene primers provided the estimated nucleated cell counts. Clones were sequenced by immunoSEQ multiplex PCR, and TCRdb holds only the in-frame ones, with some missing. Clonal size and the V and J genes are those of that table, whereas D and trimming came from the DNA. The table has about 71,000 clones, 75% to 90% seen once; the top ten hold roughly 5.5%. Specimen: peripheral blood. The origin of this receptor is a man older than 75 with acute or convalescent COVID-19.

The CDR3 protein is CASSLGTGVAEKLFF. CDR3 nucleotide sequence: TGTGCCAGTAGTCTGGGGACAGGCGTAGCGGAAAAACTGTTTTTT. This chain uses TRBV19 with TRBJ1-4; TRBD1 matches 8 bases. Germline CDR1 and CDR2: LNHDA and SQIVND (reference sequence). This CDR3 has 15 residues. The J segment lost 8 bases and the V segment lost 5 bases, leaving 10 bases of the junction unmatched. Full variable domain (outside the CDR3, taken from reference TRBV19 and TRBJ1-4): DGGITQSPKYLFRKEGQNVTLSCEQNLNHDAMYWYRQDPGQGLRLIYYSQIVNDFQKGDIAEGYSVSREKKESFPLTVTSAQKNPTAFYLCASSLGTGVAEKLFFGSGTQLSVL.